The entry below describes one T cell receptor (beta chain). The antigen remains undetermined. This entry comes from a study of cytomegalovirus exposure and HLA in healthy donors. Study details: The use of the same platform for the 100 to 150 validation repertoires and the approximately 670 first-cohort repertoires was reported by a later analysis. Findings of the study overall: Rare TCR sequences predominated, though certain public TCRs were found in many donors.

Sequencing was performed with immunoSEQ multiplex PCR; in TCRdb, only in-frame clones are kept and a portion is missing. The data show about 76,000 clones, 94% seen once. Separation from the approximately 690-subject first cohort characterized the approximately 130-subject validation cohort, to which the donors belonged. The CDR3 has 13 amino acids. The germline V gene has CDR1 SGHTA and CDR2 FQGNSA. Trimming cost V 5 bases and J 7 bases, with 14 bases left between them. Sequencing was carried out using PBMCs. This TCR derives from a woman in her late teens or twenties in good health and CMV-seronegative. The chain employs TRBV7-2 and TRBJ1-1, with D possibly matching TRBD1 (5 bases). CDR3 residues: CASSKPQGGEAFF. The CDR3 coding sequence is TGTGCCAGCAGCAAACCTCAGGGAGGTGAAGCTTTCTTT. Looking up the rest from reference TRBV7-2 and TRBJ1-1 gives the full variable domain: GAGVSQSPSNKVTEKGKDVELRCDPISGHTALYWYRQSLGQGLEFLIYFQGNSAPDKSGLPSDRFSAERTGGSVSTLTIQRTQQEDSAVYLCASSKPQGGEAFFGQGTRLTVV.